A single sample is the source of the 21 T cell receptor beta chains below, sequenced in a study of blood T cell repertoires in COVID-19. Libraries were prepared by immunoSEQ multiplex PCR; TCRdb keeps only in-frame clonotypes and omits some of them. Of about 320,000 clones detected, about 91% appear once; the ten largest clones hold around 9.3%. What was sequenced was PBMCs or T cells enriched from blood (not recorded which). These receptors originate from a woman under 30 who had recovered from COVID-19.

The chain employs TRBV4-3 and TRBJ1-1, with D hard to call. Germline V gene sequence: CDR1 LGHNA, CDR2 YSLEER. The ends were cut back, 4 bases at V and 1 base at J, with 16 bases in the middle. The CDR3 loop spans 16 amino acids. The CDR3 protein is CASSRSLAGRNTEAFF. In nucleotides, the CDR3 is TGCGCCAGCAGCCGGAGCCTGGCGGGGAGGAACACTGAAGCTTTCTTT.

This clone appeared once. Relative to the germline gene, one junction end is altered; a read error may explain this. The chain couples TRBV7-2 to TRBJ2-7, with D possibly matching TRBD1 (5 bases). Germline values: CDR1 SGHTA, CDR2 FQGNSA. The CDR3 covers 11 residues. CDR3 protein: CASSLTSGIAF. CDR3 DNA sequence: TGTGCCAGCAGCCTTACGTCAGGGATAGCCTTC.

The rearrangement links TRBV4-2 to TRBJ2-1; 12 positions match TRBD2. Germline V gives CDR1 LGHNA, CDR2 YNFKEQ. V shed 4 bases, J shed 9 bases, and the junction held 7 bases outside the gene matches. The CDR3 runs 15 residues. CDR3 nucleotides: TGTGCCAGCAGCCTACGGACTAGCGGGGAGAGTGAGCAGTTCTTC. Protein sequence: CASSLRTSGESEQFF.

In its sample, this clone was seen once. The chain is built from TRBV18 and TRBJ1-1; TRBD1 matches 11 bases. The germline CDR1 and CDR2 sequences are KGHSH and LQKENI. CDR3 length: 16 residues. With V trimmed by 5 bases and J by 2 bases, 7 bases remained unmatched. CDR3 amino acids: CASSGRTGGFNTEAFF. The CDR3 DNA follows: TGTGCCAGCTCAGGCCGGACAGGGGGCTTTAACACTGAAGCTTTCTTT.

The gene calls are TRBV3-1 (or the pseudogene TRBV3-2) and TRBJ1-4; D perhaps matches TRBD1 (5 bases). The germline V and J ends were trimmed by 1 base and 5 bases, with 11 bases remaining between them. The CDR3 totals 15 residues. CDR1 is LGHDT, CDR2 YNNKEL, per germline (reference sequence). This CDR3 reads CASSQGHGGNEKLFF. The CDR3 DNA is TGTGCCAGCAGCCAAGGACACGGGGGGAATGAAAAACTGTTTTTT.

CDR3 amino acids: CATRVNEDTEAFF. The CDR3, as DNA: TGTGCCACCCGAGTCAACGAGGACACTGAAGCTTTCTTT. The V call is TRBV24-1, the J call TRBJ1-1; unclear D gene. V lost 9 bases, J lost 3 bases, and 13 bases lay in between. Germline CDR1 reads KGHDR; CDR2 reads SFDVKD. This CDR3 spans 13 amino acids.

This chain links TRBV19 with TRBJ1-5, with D perhaps matching TRBD1 (6 bases). The CDR3 loop spans 14 amino acids. Germline CDR1 is LNHDA and CDR2 is SQIVND (reference sequence). V lost 10 bases to trimming and J lost 0 bases, with 13 bases between them. The CDR3 sequence is CATRQDYSNQPQHF. DNA of the CDR3: TGTGCCACGAGACAGGATTATAGCAATCAGCCCCAGCATTTT.

This sequence joins TRBV7-3 and TRBJ1-5, with D unresolved. V was pared by 5 bases and J by 4 bases, with 9 bases between. Germline V lookup: CDR1 SGHTA, CDR2 FQGTGA. The CDR3 totals 13 residues. CDR3 bases: TGTGCCAGCAGCATTTCGAGTAATCAGCCCCAGCATTTT. Its protein product is CASSISSNQPQHF.

There are a few counts of this clone. The V and J genes are TRBV4-3 and TRBJ2-3, with 7 positions matching TRBD2. With V trimmed by 7 bases and J by 2 bases, 3 bases remained unmatched. The CDR3 has 13 amino acids. The germline CDR1 and CDR2 sequences are LGHNA and YSLEER. CDR3 DNA: TGCGCCAGCAAACGGGGGGACACAGATACGCAGTATTTT. This gives the protein CASKRGDTDTQYF.

The chain recombines TRBV10-3 with TRBJ2-3, with TRBD1 matching over 9 bases. The J segment lost 2 bases and the V segment lost 10 bases, leaving 7 bases of the junction unmatched. The CDR3 is 14 amino acids. Germline assignment: CDR1 ENHRY and CDR2 SYGVKD. The CDR3 loop is CATRTGAFTDTQYF. In DNA form, the CDR3 reads TGTGCCACCCGGACAGGGGCCTTCACAGATACGCAGTATTTT.

V gene TRBV5-4 combines with J gene TRBJ1-1; 10 bases map to TRBD1. J was trimmed by 7 bases and V by 5 bases; bases with no gene match: 11. This CDR3 has 15 amino acids. In germline, CDR1 is SGHNT, CDR2 YYREEE (reference sequence). The CDR3 loop is CASRSRQGASIEAFF. The CDR3 nucleotides are TGTGCCAGCAGATCCCGACAGGGGGCTAGTATTGAAGCTTTCTTT.

The V and J genes are TRBV10-3 and TRBJ2-2; 7 bases match TRBD1. V gave up 7 bases and J gave up 7 bases; unmatched junction bases: 3. This CDR3 region has 12 residues. Germline V CDR1 and CDR2: ENHRY, SYGVKD. For the CDR3, the DNA is TGTGCCATCAAAGGGGGCAACGGGGAGCTGTTTTTT. Translating gives CAIKGGNGELFF.

The chain combines TRBV3-1 (or the pseudogene TRBV3-2) with TRBJ2-7, with 12 positions matching TRBD2. Looked up from germline, CDR1 is LGHDT and CDR2 is YNNKEL (reference sequence). V trimming: 0 bases; J trimming: 4 bases; junction bases outside the gene matches: 10. The length of the CDR3 is 18 residues. DNA of the CDR3: TGTGCCAGCAGCCAAGAACGCTCTACTAGCGGGGGGAGGTACGAGCAGTACTTC. Residues: CASSQERSTSGGRYEQYF.

CDR3 residues: CAIRLAGAYEQYF. The CDR3 DNA reads as TGTGCCATAAGACTAGCGGGTGCCTACGAGCAGTACTTC. The chain uses TRBV10-3 and TRBJ2-7; 10 nucleotides align to TRBD2. The CDR3 has 13 amino acids. Germline CDR1 ENHRY, CDR2 SYGVKD. V dropped 9 bases and J dropped 2; count of bases not matched to a gene: 4.

The chain joins TRBV28 to TRBJ2-7; D is possibly TRBD1 (5 bases). There are 15 residues in the CDR3. Germline V gene sequence: CDR1 MDHEN, CDR2 SYDVKM. V lost 4 bases to trimming and J lost 0 bases, with 13 bases between them. The CDR3: CASSSYRKSSYEQYF. DNA of the CDR3: TGTGCCAGCAGTTCCTACAGGAAAAGCTCCTACGAGCAGTACTTC.

This chain links TRBV28 with TRBJ1-1, with D tentatively TRBD1 (5 bases). CDR3 length: 15 residues. V was shortened by 5 bases and J by 5 bases, with 18 bases between the two germline ends. Germline V gene data show CDR1 as MDHEN and CDR2 as SYDVKM. The CDR3 is CASSPGTLLGTEAFF. In DNA, the CDR3 is TGTGCCAGCAGTCCCGGGACTCTTCTTGGAACTGAAGCTTTCTTT.

CDR3 protein: CASSQGLFPSGYTF. The DNA of the CDR3 is TGTGCCAGCAGCCAAGGGCTTTTTCCATCTGGCTACACCTTC. The chain has TRBV3-1 (or the pseudogene TRBV3-2) and TRBJ1-2; D is unclear. V shed 1 base and J shed 7 bases, with 13 bases lying between them. This CDR3 has 14 amino acids. Germline V gives CDR1 LGHDT, CDR2 YNNKEL (reference sequence).

The chain uses TRBV7-2 and TRBJ1-1; TRBD1 might be the D (6 bases). Germline V gene lookup returns CDR1 SGHTA and CDR2 FQGNSA. CDR3 size: 15 residues. V was pared by 5 bases and J by 4 bases, with 17 bases between. The CDR3 DNA reads TGTGCCAGCAGCCAACAACAGGGTTTTCTCACTGAAGCTTTCTTT. It yields the protein CASSQQQGFLTEAFF.

The J gene is TRBJ2-7, the V gene TRBV20-1; 7 bases agree with TRBD1. Trimming took 3 bases from V and 1 from J; bases not matched to a gene: 6. The V gene's germline CDR1 is DFQATT and CDR2 SNEGSKA (reference sequence). The length of the CDR3 is 14 residues. As DNA, the CDR3 is TGCAGTGCTAGTCCCACGGACAGGTCCTACGAGCAGTACTTC. It translates to CSASPTDRSYEQYF.

V is TRBV30 and J is TRBJ2-3; 11 nucleotides line up with TRBD2. The CDR3 contains 14 residues. Germline V gene data show CDR1 as GTSNPN and CDR2 as SVGIG (reference sequence). V shed 4 bases, J shed 1 base, and the junction held 1 base outside the gene matches. For the CDR3, the DNA is TGTGCCTGGATAGCGGGGGGGCGCACAGATACGCAGTATTTT. Its translation: CAWIAGGRTDTQYF.

The V call is TRBV5-1, the J call TRBJ1-4; D is unresolved. Trimming took 4 bases from V and 5 from J, leaving 9 bases between them. Germline CDR1 SGHRS, CDR2 YFSETQ. This CDR3 is built from 13 residues. The CDR3 is CASSTSSNEKLFF. CDR3 nucleotides: TGCGCCAGCAGCACAAGTTCGAATGAAAAACTGTTTTTT. Filled out from reference TRBV5-1 and TRBJ1-4, the complete variable domain reads KAGVTQTPRYLIKTRGQQVTLSCSPISGHRSVSWYQQTPGQGLQFLFEYFSETQRNKGNFPGRFSGRQFSNSRSEMNVSTLELGDSALYLCASSTSSNEKLFFGSGTQLSVL.